The 13 T cell receptor beta chains below come from one sample, sequenced in a study of blood T cell repertoires in COVID-19. TCRdb's copy holds only in-frame clones and misses some; the assay was immunoSEQ multiplex PCR. In the table there are 200,000 to 300,000 clones, roughly 90% of which are singletons. Sequences were obtained from PBMCs or T cells enriched from blood (not recorded which). All receptors come from a young woman who had recovered from COVID-19.

The V call is TRBV28, the J call TRBJ1-6; 8 bases align to TRBD1. CDR1 and CDR2 from the germline V gene are MDHEN and SYDVKM. The length of the CDR3 is 18 residues. The junction had 21 bases not matched to a gene; V was cut back by 7 bases and J by 10 bases. CDR3: CASTSPGQVESRRSPLHF. The CDR3 DNA reads TGTGCCAGCACCTCGCCGGGACAGGTGGAATCTAGGCGGTCACCCCTCCACTTT. Full variable domain (outside the CDR3, taken from reference TRBV28 and TRBJ1-6): DVKVTQSSRYLVKRTGEKVFLECVQDMDHENMFWYRQDPGLGLRLIYFSYDVKMKEKGDIPEGYSVSREKKERFSLILESASTNQTSMYLCASTSPGQVESRRSPLHFGNGTRLTVT.

This clone is a singleton in its sample. V is TRBV10-3 and J is TRBJ1-1; D call uncertain. V was pared by 7 bases and J by 3 bases, with 12 bases between. Germline-derived CDR1 and CDR2 are ENHRY and SYGVKD. The CDR3 consists of 13 residues. CDR3 nucleotide sequence: TGTGCCATCACGAGGCGGGGAGACACTGAAGCTTTCTTT. It is translated as CAITRRGDTEAFF.

The chain employs TRBV11-2 and TRBJ1-1; TRBD1 matches 9 bases. V gave up 4 bases and J gave up 4 bases; unmatched junction bases: 4. This CDR3 has 14 residues. From germline, CDR1 is SGHAT and CDR2 FQNNGV. The CDR3 reads CASSSDRGGTEAFF. CDR3 nucleotides: TGTGCCAGCAGCTCGGACAGGGGCGGCACTGAAGCTTTCTTT.

The chain uses TRBV28 and TRBJ1-2, with D perhaps matching TRBD1 (5 bases). CDR3 length equals 16 residues. The germline CDR1 and CDR2 sequences are MDHEN and SYDVKM. Trimming took off 3 bases at V and 3 bases at J, with 17 bases between the two ends. CDR3 coding DNA: TGTGCCAGCAGTTTCCCCCCCGCAGGGTCCGACTATGGCTACACCTTC. It is translated as CASSFPPAGSDYGYTF.

The chain is built from TRBV30 and TRBJ2-2; TRBD2 aligns across 9 bases. The germline V gene encodes CDR1 GTSNPN and CDR2 SVGIG (reference sequence). The CDR3 is 14 residues long. The trim removed 8 bases at V and 4 bases at J, leaving 8 bases unmatched. CDR3 region: CAGKGGRATGELFF. DNA for the CDR3: TGTGCCGGCAAGGGCGGGAGGGCCACCGGGGAGCTGTTTTTT.

This clone was observed once. This chain joins TRBV7-9 and TRBJ2-3, with 7 bases that match TRBD2. CDR1 and CDR2 from the germline V gene are SEHNR and FQNEAQ (reference sequence). The CDR3 is made up of 15 amino acids. V dropped 5 bases and J dropped 4; count of bases not matched to a gene: 9. CDR3 protein: CASSPLGGFPDTQYF. The DNA of the CDR3 is TGTGCCAGCAGCCCCCTCGGGGGGTTTCCAGATACGCAGTATTTT.

This clone was detected once. The chain couples TRBV21-1 to TRBJ1-1. TRBV21-1 is a documented pseudogene. The CDR3 loop spans 14 amino acids. This CDR3 reads CASSKHEKGRVDFF. DNA for the CDR3: TGTGCCAGCAGCAAACACGAAAAGGGGAGGGTGGATTTCTTT.

This clone was detected once. The chain recombines TRBV7-2 with TRBJ1-5; 9 bases fit TRBD1. Germline CDR1 SGHTA, CDR2 FQGNSA. There are 17 residues in the CDR3. Trimming cost V 4 bases and J 1 base; bases outside gene matches: 8. CDR3 in DNA: TGTGCCAGCAGCTCCCAGAGGACAGGGGAAAGCAATCAGCCCCAGCATTTT. Translation: CASSSQRTGESNQPQHF.

This chain uses TRBV11-2 with TRBJ1-5; D not certain. Trimming cost V 0 bases and J 0 bases, with 6 bases left between them. This CDR3 spans 15 amino acids. CDR1 is SGHAT, CDR2 FQNNGV, per germline. CDR3 DNA sequence: TGTGCCAGCAGCTTAGACGGGATTAGCAATCAGCCCCAGCATTTT. This gives the protein CASSLDGISNQPQHF.

This sequence joins TRBV4-3 and TRBJ1-5, with a possible D match to TRBD1 (6 bases). Trimming took off 0 bases at V and 0 bases at J, with 15 bases between the two ends. The germline gives CDR1 LGHNA, CDR2 YSLEER. This CDR3 is built from 18 residues. In nucleotides, the CDR3 is TGCGCCAGCAGCCAAGAAGCCCCACAGGGTAATAGCAATCAGCCCCAGCATTTT. It encodes CASSQEAPQGNSNQPQHF.

This chain uses TRBV14 with TRBJ2-2; possibly TRBD1 for D (5 bases). The CDR3 is 13 amino acids. V lost 7 bases, J lost 3 bases, and 9 bases lay in between. CDR1 and CDR2 from the germline V gene are SGHDN and FVKESK. As DNA, the CDR3 is TGTGCCAGCAAAGGGGCACACACCGGGGAGCTGTTTTTT. As protein: CASKGAHTGELFF.

V usage is TRBV4-2 and J usage is TRBJ1-2; 7 bases are a match to TRBD1. This CDR3 region has 14 residues. The V segment lost 3 bases and the J segment 7 bases; nucleotides outside the gene matches: 8. Per the germline V gene, CDR1 is LGHNA and CDR2 is YNFKEQ. CDR3: CASSQAQGDSGYTF. In DNA form, the CDR3 reads TGTGCCAGCAGCCAGGCCCAGGGGGATAGTGGCTACACCTTC.

V is TRBV7-9 and J is TRBJ2-1; 7 bases agree with TRBD2. CDR3 size: 16 residues. The germline V gene has CDR1 SEHNR and CDR2 FQNEAQ (reference sequence). V gave up 4 bases and J gave up 2 bases; unmatched junction bases: 8. CDR3 region: CASSYIGRDAYNEQFF. CDR3 nucleotides: TGTGCCAGCAGCTATATTGGGAGGGATGCCTACAATGAGCAGTTCTTC. The full variable domain, with the rest looked up from reference TRBV7-9 and TRBJ2-1, is DTGVSQNPRHKITKRGQNVTFRCDPISEHNRLYWYRQTLGQGPEFLTYFQNEAQLEKSRLLSDRFSAERPKGSFSTLEIQRTEQGDSAMYLCASSYIGRDAYNEQFFGPGTRLTVL.